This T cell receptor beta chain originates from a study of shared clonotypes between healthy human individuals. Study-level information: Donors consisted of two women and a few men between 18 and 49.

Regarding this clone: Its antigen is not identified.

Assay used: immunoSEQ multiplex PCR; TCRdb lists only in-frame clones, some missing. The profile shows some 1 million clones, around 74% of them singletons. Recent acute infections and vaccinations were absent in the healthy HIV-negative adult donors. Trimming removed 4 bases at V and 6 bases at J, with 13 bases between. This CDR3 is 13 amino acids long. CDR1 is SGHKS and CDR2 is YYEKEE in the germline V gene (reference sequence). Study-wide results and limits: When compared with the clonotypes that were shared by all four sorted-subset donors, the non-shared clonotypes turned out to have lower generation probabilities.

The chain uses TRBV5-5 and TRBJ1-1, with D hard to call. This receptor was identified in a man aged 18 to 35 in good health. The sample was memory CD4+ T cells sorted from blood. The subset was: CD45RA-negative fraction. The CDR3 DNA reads TGTGCCAGCAGCCTCGCAGTGAGAGCTGAAGCTTTCTTT. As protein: CASSLAVRAEAFF.